The 32 T cell receptor beta chains below were found in one sample sequenced in a study of OX40 agonist ivuxolimab in advanced cancers. Profiling relied on immunoSEQ multiplex PCR, and the TCRdb table lists in-frame clones only, not all of them. The table includes around 55,000 clones, approximately 83% detected once. This specimen was CD4+ or CD8+ T cells sorted from blood, taken in a trial of the OX40 agonist ivuxolimab. These receptors were collected from an adult with an advanced solid tumor such as melanoma, head and neck, liver or kidney cancer.

The CDR3 here is CASRSGQNYEQYF. The CDR3 bases are TGTGCCAGTAGATCCGGACAGAACTACGAGCAGTACTTC. This chain joins TRBV19 and TRBJ2-7; TRBD1 might be the D (6 bases). The CDR3 runs 13 residues. V was trimmed by 6 bases and J by 3 bases, leaving 12 bases between them. Germline-derived CDR1 and CDR2 are LNHDA and SQIVND (reference sequence).

The V call is TRBV9, the J call TRBJ2-7; 12 nucleotides match TRBD1. The CDR3 is 17 amino acids. The V gene end was trimmed by 2 bases and the J gene end by 3 bases; junction bases not matched to a gene: 9. The germline V gene has CDR1 SGDLS and CDR2 YYNGEE. The CDR3 region has the DNA TGTGCCAGCAGCGTTACCCCGGGACAGGGGGCTTTCTACGAGCAGTACTTC. Encoded protein: CASSVTPGQGAFYEQYF. Combining the CDR3 with reference TRBV9 and TRBJ2-7 gives the whole variable domain DSGVTQTPKHLITATGQRVTLRCSPRSGDLSVYWYQQSLDQGLQFLIQYYNGEERAKGNILERFSAQQFPDLHSELNLSSLELGDSALYFCASSVTPGQGAFYEQYFGPGTRLTVT.

This chain uses TRBV10-3 with TRBJ2-5, with 11 bases that match TRBD1. The better agreement between TRBJ2-7 and the DNA end casts doubt on the J call. CDR1 and CDR2 (germline): ENHRY, SYGVKD. The CDR3 extends over 14 amino acids. CDR3 nucleotides: TGTGCCATCAGTTACGGGACAGGGGGCTACGAGCAGTACTTC. Translation gives CAISYGTGGYEQYF.

The V gene is TRBV4-1, the J gene TRBJ1-1; 7 bases match TRBD1. CDR3 size: 17 residues. Germline V gene lookup returns CDR1 MGHRA and CDR2 YSYEKL. Germline trimming cut 1 base from V and 4 bases from J; bases unmatched to any gene: 12. CDR3 sequence: CASSQGRAGGRGTEAFF. In DNA form, the CDR3 reads TGCGCCAGCAGCCAAGGACGGGCAGGGGGTAGAGGCACTGAAGCTTTCTTT.

V gene TRBV10-3 combines with J gene TRBJ2-1; TRBD1 matches 9 bases. V lost 3 bases to trimming and J lost 8 bases; unmatched junction nucleotides: 8. In germline, CDR1 is ENHRY, CDR2 SYGVKD. CDR3 length equals 15 residues. CDR3 protein: CAISDVGTGKDEQFF. The CDR3 nucleotides are TGTGCCATCAGTGATGTAGGGACAGGGAAGGATGAGCAGTTCTTC.

This chain joins TRBV4-1 and TRBJ1-5; maybe TRBD1 (6 bases). CDR3 size: 16 residues. Germline CDR1 MGHRA, CDR2 YSYEKL. Deletions cut 2 bases from V and 3 bases from J, with 14 bases between. The CDR3 DNA reads as TGCGCCAGCAGCCAAAGCCGGGGACACCTCAATCAGCCCCAGCATTTT. It specifies CASSQSRGHLNQPQHF.

In DNA, the CDR3 is TGTGCCAGCAGTAACGGGACAGGGGCGATCCACGAGCAGTACTTC. It translates to CASSNGTGAIHEQYF. This chain links TRBV6-6 with TRBJ2-7, with 10 bases identical to TRBD1. From germline, CDR1 is MNHNY and CDR2 SVGAGI (reference sequence). The ends lost 5 bases at V and 5 bases at J; junction bases unmatched: 9. The CDR3 spans 15 residues.

The rearrangement joins TRBV4-1 to TRBJ2-7, with a weak D call TRBD1 (5 bases). The V and J ends lost 2 bases and 2 bases respectively, with 25 bases between them. Per germline, CDR1 MGHRA and CDR2 YSYEKL. The CDR3 has 19 residues. The CDR3 DNA sequence: TGCGCCAGCAGCCAAATCAGGGCGGTGGAGACTCCTCGTCCCTACGAGCAGTACTTC. This translates into CASSQIRAVETPRPYEQYF.

Concerning this clone itself: Here the CDR3 omits its conserved ending phenylalanine or tryptophan, so a read error is the likely source. The chain couples TRBV6-6 to TRBJ2-2; TRBD1 aligns across 8 bases. Germline V lookup: CDR1 MNHNY, CDR2 SVGAGI (reference sequence). This CDR3 comprises 14 residues. With V trimmed by 4 bases and J by 7 bases, 5 bases remained unmatched. The CDR3 region has the DNA TGTGCCAGCAGTTTATTACAGGGGGTCGGGGAGCTGTTTCTT. Protein product: CASSLLQGVGELFL.

The V call is TRBV19, the J call TRBJ2-7, with 7 bases that match TRBD1. This CDR3 region has 15 residues. CDR1 is LNHDA and CDR2 is SQIVND in the germline V gene (reference sequence). V was pared by 9 bases and J by 3 bases, with 14 bases of the junction left unmatched. CDR3 nucleotide sequence: TGTGCCAGCGGGGTTTCGGCGACAGGGATCTACGAGCAGTACTTC. Protein product: CASGVSATGIYEQYF.

The chain uses TRBV7-8 and TRBJ2-7; 10 bases line up with TRBD1. Germline CDR1 and CDR2: SGHVS and FQNEAQ. After removal of 5 bases from V and 6 bases from J, the junction contained 13 bases not matched to a gene. The CDR3 runs to 16 residues. The CDR3 DNA sequence: TGTGCCAGCAGCCATCCTAGGGACAGGGGCCGTCCCGAGCAGTACTTC. Its translation: CASSHPRDRGRPEQYF.

The chain employs TRBV6-6 and TRBJ1-2, with D possibly being TRBD1 (6 bases). This CDR3 comprises 15 residues. The V and J ends lost 4 bases and 6 bases respectively, with 18 bases between them. The germline V gene encodes CDR1 MNHNY and CDR2 SVGAGI (reference sequence). DNA of the CDR3: TGTGCCAGCAGTTTTTCGGGGGCGCCGTTGGATGGCTACACCTTC. As protein: CASSFSGAPLDGYTF.

This clone was found once. The V and J genes are TRBV7-9 and TRBJ2-2; 8 bases agree with TRBD1. The length of the CDR3 is 16 residues. The J segment lost 2 bases and the V segment lost 5 bases, leaving 7 bases of the junction unmatched. Germline V gene lookup returns CDR1 SEHNR and CDR2 FQNEAQ (reference sequence). DNA of the CDR3: TGTGCCAGCAGCCCCCAGGGGGCAACTAACACCGGGGAGCTGTTTTTT. It translates to CASSPQGATNTGELFF.

The chain has TRBV27 and TRBJ2-7; the D is unclear. This CDR3 is built from 12 residues. The V end was cut by 6 bases, the J end by 3 bases, with 9 bases between. Germline assignment: CDR1 MNHEY and CDR2 SMNVEV (reference sequence). The CDR3 is CASSSTHYEQYF. The CDR3 coding sequence is TGTGCCAGCAGCTCCACCCACTACGAGCAGTACTTC.

The rearrangement links TRBV7-6 to TRBJ2-3, with D possibly being TRBD2 (5 bases). This CDR3 region has 16 residues. Germline V gives CDR1 SGHVS, CDR2 FNYEAQ. V dropped 1 base and J dropped 1 base, with 12 bases sitting between them. Written as DNA, the CDR3 is TGTGCCAGCAGCTTAGATCGAGCGGAAGGCACAGATACGCAGTATTTT. This sequence encodes CASSLDRAEGTDTQYF.

This rearrangement joins TRBV13 to TRBJ2-1; no clear D. Germline CDR1 and CDR2: PRHDT and FYEKMQ (reference sequence). V was cut by 1 base and J by 5 bases, with 6 bases left in between. This CDR3 spans 13 amino acids. This chain's CDR3 is CASSLERDNEQFF. The CDR3 region has the DNA TGTGCCAGCAGCTTAGAACGGGACAATGAGCAGTTCTTC.

The chain recombines TRBV5-4 with TRBJ2-4, with TRBD1 matching 9 bases. Trimming took 5 bases from V and 7 from J; bases not matched to a gene: 4. CDR3 length: 13 amino acids. Germline V gene sequence: CDR1 SGHNT, CDR2 YYREEE (reference sequence). CDR3 residues: CASSPDRGNIQYF. The CDR3 nucleotides read TGTGCCAGCAGTCCGGACAGGGGCAACATTCAGTACTTC. The complete variable domain, with remaining parts taken from reference TRBV5-4 and TRBJ2-4, reads ETGVTQSPTHLIKTRGQQVTLRCSSQSGHNTVSWYQQALGQGPQFIFQYYREEENGRGNFPPRFSGLQFPNYSSELNVNALELDDSALYLCASSPDRGNIQYFGAGTRLSVL.

The chain is built from TRBV12-5 and TRBJ1-3; D is possibly TRBD1 (6 bases). Germline lookup yields CDR1 LGHNT and CDR2 FRNRAP. The germline V and J ends were trimmed by 3 bases and 2 bases, with 14 bases remaining between them. This CDR3 is built from 16 residues. CDR3 region: CASGFDHTGTGNTIYF. For the CDR3, the DNA is TGTGCTAGTGGTTTTGACCATACAGGGACTGGAAACACCATATATTTT.

This clone was detected a few times. The J gene is TRBJ1-5, the V gene TRBV27; D remains unclear. CDR1 and CDR2 (germline): MNHEY, SMNVEV (reference sequence). The CDR3 extends over 16 amino acids. The ends were cut back, 5 bases at V and 0 bases at J, with 14 bases in the middle. The CDR3 protein is CASSLQAGFSNQPQHF. As DNA, the CDR3 is TGTGCCAGCAGTCTCCAGGCGGGGTTTAGCAATCAGCCCCAGCATTTT.

This rearrangement joins TRBV7-2 to TRBJ2-3; TRBD2 matches at 10 bases. Trimming at V came to 5 bases and at J to 2 bases, leaving 13 bases not matched to a gene. The CDR3 is 18 amino acids. The V gene's germline CDR1 is SGHTA and CDR2 FQGNSA. Here the CDR3 DNA reads TGTGCCAGCAGCGCCCTAGCGGGGGTTTTACCACCCACAGATACGCAGTATTTT. This codes for CASSALAGVLPPTDTQYF.

This clone was detected only once. The rearrangement links TRBV15 to TRBJ1-4, with D tentatively TRBD1 (5 bases). The germline V gene has CDR1 LNHNV and CDR2 YYDKDF (reference sequence). This CDR3 is 15 amino acids long. Between the trimmed V and J ends, which lost 0 bases and 5 bases, there was a span of 10 bases. The CDR3 protein is CATSRDWGPNEKLFF. The CDR3 nucleotides are TGTGCCACCAGCAGAGATTGGGGACCGAATGAAAAACTGTTTTTT.

The sample holds many counts of this clone. The chain is built from TRBV9 and TRBJ1-5; D ambiguous. This CDR3 contains 13 residues. Trimming stripped 0 bases from V and 7 bases from J, with 8 bases between. In germline, CDR1 is SGDLS, CDR2 YYNGEE. DNA for the CDR3: TGTGCCAGCAGCGTAGCTCCTACCCAGCCCCAGCATTTT. The encoded protein is CASSVAPTQPQHF.

The gene calls are TRBV9 and TRBJ2-2; a weak D match, TRBD2 (5 bases). The CDR3 length is 17 residues. Germline V CDR1 and CDR2: SGDLS, YYNGEE. Trimming shortened V by 4 bases and J by 3 bases, and 19 bases separated the two germline ends. The CDR3 region is CASSFRPVRVDTGELFF. DNA for the CDR3: TGTGCCAGCAGCTTTCGGCCGGTGAGGGTGGACACCGGGGAGCTGTTTTTT.

The sample holds a few counts of this clone. The chain combines TRBV15 with TRBJ2-7; TRBD2 might be the D (5 bases). Trimming cost V 9 bases and J 2 bases, with 17 bases left between them. CDR3 length equals 14 residues. Germline V gene lookup returns CDR1 LNHNV and CDR2 YYDKDF (reference sequence). The CDR3 DNA follows: TGTGCCACTACCGAAAAGGACGGGACCTACGAGCAGTACTTC. Encoded protein: CATTEKDGTYEQYF.

This clone was detected once. The chain employs TRBV2 and TRBJ2-3; 9 bases fit TRBD2. The V segment lost 3 bases and the J segment 4 bases; nucleotides outside the gene matches: 8. The CDR3 has 16 residues. CDR1 is SNHLY, CDR2 FYNNEI, per germline. CDR3 sequence: CASSDVGGGDSDTQYF. In DNA form, the CDR3 reads TGTGCCAGCAGTGATGTTGGCGGGGGGGACTCAGATACGCAGTATTTT.

This chain joins TRBV4-1 and TRBJ1-1; D is unresolved. The CDR3 totals 13 residues. Germline assignment: CDR1 MGHRA and CDR2 YSYEKL. Trimming took 2 bases from V and 8 from J, leaving 12 bases between them. CDR3 in amino acids: CASSQPTVLEAFF. The CDR3, as DNA: TGCGCCAGCAGCCAACCTACAGTGCTGGAAGCTTTCTTT.

The chain links TRBV28 to TRBJ1-4; D may be TRBD1 (5 bases). The V end lost 5 bases, the J end lost 0 bases, and 13 bases lay between the germline ends. The V gene's germline CDR1 is MDHEN and CDR2 SYDVKM. This CDR3 is 16 amino acids long. The CDR3 loop reads CASSGDSVPTNEKLFF. CDR3 DNA: TGTGCCAGCAGTGGGGACTCAGTTCCAACTAATGAAAAACTGTTTTTT. Filled out from reference TRBV28 and TRBJ1-4, the complete variable domain reads DVKVTQSSRYLVKRTGEKVFLECVQDMDHENMFWYRQDPGLGLRLIYFSYDVKMKEKGDIPEGYSVSREKKERFSLILESASTNQTSMYLCASSGDSVPTNEKLFFGSGTQLSVL.

This chain joins TRBV5-4 and TRBJ1-2; D unresolved. The CDR3 spans 14 residues. The germline V and J ends were trimmed by 0 bases and 3 bases, with 9 bases remaining between them. Germline CDR1 reads SGHNT; CDR2 reads YYREEE (reference sequence). CDR3 bases: TGTGCCAGCAGCTTGGGCGGAAGCTACTATGGCTACACCTTC. Translation: CASSLGGSYYGYTF.

By proportion, this clone is medium-sized. The chain combines TRBV27 with TRBJ1-1; 7 bases are shared with TRBD1. V dropped 8 bases and J dropped 2; count of bases not matched to a gene: 8. The CDR3 sequence is 14 residues long. CDR1 and CDR2 from the germline V gene are MNHEY and SMNVEV (reference sequence). Here the CDR3 DNA reads TGTGCCAGCTATCCCGACAGGGCTAACACTGAAGCTTTCTTT. It encodes CASYPDRANTEAFF.

This chain uses TRBV11-2 with TRBJ2-7; D is perhaps TRBD1 (5 bases). CDR1 SGHAT and CDR2 FQNNGV come from the germline V gene. The V and J ends lost 8 bases and 0 bases respectively, with 11 bases between them. CDR3 length equals 13 residues. CDR3 sequence reads: CASQTVTSYEQYF. In nucleotides, the CDR3 is TGTGCCAGCCAGACAGTAACCTCCTACGAGCAGTACTTC.

The gene calls are TRBV6-1 and TRBJ1-2; D is ambiguous. There are 14 residues in the CDR3. Trimming left V 2 bases short and J 0 bases short, with 7 bases between. From germline, CDR1 is MNHNS and CDR2 SASEGT. CDR3 in DNA: TGTGCCAGCAGTGAATGGGGATCTAACTATGGCTACACCTTC. Protein sequence: CASSEWGSNYGYTF.

The genes are TRBV7-9 and TRBJ1-2; maybe TRBD1 (5 bases). The CDR3 runs to 11 residues. V was pared by 5 bases and J by 4 bases, with 5 bases between. Per the germline V gene, CDR1 is SEHNR and CDR2 is FQNEAQ (reference sequence). The chain's CDR3 is CASSGTYGYTF. The CDR3 DNA is TGTGCCAGCAGCGGGACCTATGGCTACACCTTC.